This passage covers 19 T cell receptor beta chains from one sample sequenced in a study of blood T cell repertoires in COVID-19. The repertoire was sequenced with immunoSEQ multiplex PCR; TCRdb's copy has only in-frame clones and lacks some. The sample shows approximately 130,000 clones, about 87% of them seen only once. The sequencing sample was made of peripheral blood. The receptors were gathered from a woman aged 45-60 years with acute or convalescent COVID-19.

The chain joins TRBV11-3 to TRBJ1-2; D is ambiguous. The CDR3 runs 15 residues. Germline values: CDR1 SGHNT, CDR2 YENEEA. The V gene lost 1 base and the J gene lost 6 bases, with 15 bases spanning the gap. CDR3 DNA: TGTGCCAGCAGCTTAGCAGACACCACGCCGAATGGCTACACCTTC. Its translation is CASSLADTTPNGYTF.

The V and J genes are TRBV7-2 and TRBJ2-2; 7 nucleotides match TRBD2. Trimming at V came to 5 bases and at J to 3 bases, leaving 6 bases not matched to a gene. The CDR3 consists of 15 residues. CDR1 is SGHTA and CDR2 is FQGNSA in the germline V gene. CDR3 sequence reads: CASSQSAGHTGELFF. CDR3 sequence (DNA): TGTGCCAGCAGCCAATCAGCGGGGCACACCGGGGAGCTGTTTTTT.

This clone was recorded only once. The V call is TRBV27, the J call TRBJ1-4, with TRBD1 matching 7 bases. Germline V CDR1 and CDR2: MNHEY, SMNVEV (reference sequence). The V and J ends lost 5 bases and 3 bases, in that order; junction bases with no gene match: 6. This CDR3 has 15 amino acids. The CDR3 sequence is CASSHGTDPNEKLFF. The CDR3 DNA sequence: TGTGCCAGCAGTCACGGGACAGATCCTAATGAAAAACTGTTTTTT.

V and J are TRBV19 and TRBJ1-3, with D possibly being TRBD1 (6 bases). The V gene lost 5 bases and the J gene lost 0 bases, with 11 bases spanning the gap. The CDR3 is made up of 15 amino acids. Germline V CDR1 and CDR2: LNHDA, SQIVND (reference sequence). Written as DNA, the CDR3 is TGTGCCAGTAGTCCGACAGGCCACTCTGGAAACACCATATATTTT. Translated: CASSPTGHSGNTIYF.

The chain uses TRBV18 and TRBJ1-5; 7 bases map to TRBD1. The J segment lost 9 bases and the V segment lost 4 bases, leaving 12 bases of the junction unmatched. The germline V gene has CDR1 KGHSH and CDR2 LQKENI. The CDR3 has 15 amino acids. CDR3 in DNA: TGTGCCAGCTCACGAGACGAAAGGGGGCTGGGGCCCCAGCATTTT. This gives the protein CASSRDERGLGPQHF.

The gene calls are TRBV5-1 and TRBJ2-3, with D tentatively TRBD2 (5 bases). The CDR3 contains 16 residues. V was cut by 0 bases and J by 2 bases, with 13 bases left in between. Germline lookup yields CDR1 SGHRS and CDR2 YFSETQ. CDR3 sequence reads: CASSLVMRVDTDTQYF. CDR3 nucleotides: TGCGCCAGCAGCTTGGTTATGCGGGTTGACACAGATACGCAGTATTTT.

This clone was seen only once. The chain uses TRBV7-3 and TRBJ2-2; the match to TRBD1 covers 7 bases. CDR1 SGHTA and CDR2 FQGTGA come from the germline V gene. Germline trimming cut 5 bases from V and 0 bases from J; bases unmatched to any gene: 12. This CDR3 comprises 18 residues. CDR3 sequence: CASSLLKQGQTNTGELFF. Written as DNA, the CDR3 is TGTGCCAGCAGCCTTTTGAAACAGGGGCAAACGAACACCGGGGAGCTGTTTTTT.

This sequence joins TRBV1 and TRBJ1-1. TRBV1 is a pseudogene. The CDR3 spans 14 residues. CDR3 in DNA: TGCACCAGCACCATTTCAGAGGTGAACACTGAAGCTTTCTTT. Translation: CTSTISEVNTEAFF.

The chain joins TRBV19 to TRBJ1-5, with D tentatively TRBD1 (6 bases). V lost 2 bases to trimming and J lost 1 base, with 6 bases between them. Germline loops: CDR1 LNHDA, CDR2 SQIVND (reference sequence). The CDR3 contains 14 residues. The CDR3 loop reads CASSIRGSNQPQHF. The CDR3 DNA reads as TGTGCCAGTAGTATAAGGGGGAGCAATCAGCCCCAGCATTTT.

This clone was seen a few times. The chain couples TRBV5-4 to TRBJ2-1, with 8 bases matching TRBD2. This CDR3 contains 14 residues. Germline V lookup: CDR1 SGHNT, CDR2 YYREEE (reference sequence). The ends lost 6 bases at V and 2 bases at J; junction bases unmatched: 4. The CDR3 DNA reads TGTGCCAGCAATCCGGGGGGGGCCTACAATGAGCAGTTCTTC. This sequence encodes CASNPGGAYNEQFF.

This chain joins TRBV4-3 and TRBJ2-1; 8 bases line up with TRBD1. V lost 2 bases, J lost 1 base, and 1 base stayed unmatched. CDR3 length: 15 amino acids. CDR1 is LGHNA, CDR2 YSLEER, per germline. In DNA, the CDR3 is TGCGCCAGCAGCCAACAGGGGGCTTCCTACAATGAGCAGTTCTTC. Its protein is CASSQQGASYNEQFF.

The chain links TRBV12-3 or TRBV12-4 to TRBJ1-4; D call uncertain. The V end was cut by 6 bases, the J end by 0 bases, with 5 bases between. The CDR3 is made up of 13 amino acids. CDR3 sequence reads: CASRSPTNEKLFF. CDR3 coding DNA: TGTGCCAGCAGGAGTCCAACTAATGAAAAACTGTTTTTT.

This CDR3 reads CASSPTPVPSSYNEQFF. CDR3 coding DNA: TGTGCCAGCAGCCCTACCCCCGTGCCGAGCTCCTACAATGAGCAGTTCTTC. The chain is built from TRBV9 and TRBJ2-1; D remains unclear. This CDR3 has 17 residues. Germline V gene lookup returns CDR1 SGDLS and CDR2 YYNGEE. The germline V and J ends were trimmed by 4 bases and 0 bases, with 17 bases remaining between them.

The chain links TRBV5-5 to TRBJ2-3; D unresolved. Trimming removed 6 bases at V and 2 bases at J, with 19 bases between. The CDR3 is 16 residues long. Germline-derived CDR1 and CDR2 are SGHKS and YYEKEE (reference sequence). The CDR3 DNA reads as TGTGCCAGCACGGTTGCGTGGCGGAGAGCCACAGATACGCAGTATTTT. Amino acids: CASTVAWRRATDTQYF. Full variable domain (outside the CDR3, taken from reference TRBV5-5 and TRBJ2-3): DAGVTQSPTHLIKTRGQQVTLRCSPISGHKSVSWYQQVLGQGPQFIFQYYEKEERGRGNFPDRFSARQFPNYSSELNVNALLLGDSALYLCASTVAWRRATDTQYFGPGTRLTVL.

The sample holds one count of this clone. The rearrangement links TRBV4-1 to TRBJ1-5; D is undetermined. In germline, CDR1 is MGHRA, CDR2 YSYEKL. This CDR3 is 15 amino acids long. Deletions cut 0 bases from V and 1 base from J, with 7 bases between. The CDR3 DNA is TGCGCCAGCAGCCAAGATTCCGGGAGCAATCAGCCCCAGCATTTT. Amino acids: CASSQDSGSNQPQHF.

The chain links TRBV30 to TRBJ2-7; no clear D. The germline V gene has CDR1 GTSNPN and CDR2 SVGIG (reference sequence). The CDR3 loop spans 12 amino acids. The V end lost 2 bases, the J end lost 1 base, and 6 bases lay between the germline ends. In nucleotides, the CDR3 is TGTGCCTGGAGTCCTCAGTCCTACGAGCAGTACTTC. Its protein is CAWSPQSYEQYF.

The V and J genes are TRBV30 and TRBJ2-7; D gene uncertain. V lost 2 bases to trimming and J lost 0 bases, with 20 bases between them. CDR1 is GTSNPN and CDR2 is SVGIG in the germline V gene (reference sequence). This CDR3 contains 17 residues. CDR3: CAWSPSPSQVSSYEQYF. The CDR3 bases are TGTGCCTGGAGTCCGTCCCCGTCCCAGGTGAGCTCCTACGAGCAGTACTTC.

This rearrangement joins TRBV11-3 to TRBJ2-1; 13 nucleotides match TRBD2. J lost 10 bases, V lost 3 bases, and 9 bases had no gene match. Germline CDR1 is SGHNT and CDR2 is YENEEA. The CDR3 is made up of 16 amino acids. As DNA, the CDR3 is TGTGCCAGCAGCTTCCCCGGGACTAGCGGGGCTGGGGAGCAGTTCTTC. This encodes CASSFPGTSGAGEQFF.

The chain carries TRBV21-1 and TRBJ1-3; TRBD1, the table's D call, was not compared with the DNA. TRBV21-1 is termed a pseudogene. The CDR3 length is 16 residues. The CDR3 nucleotides read TGTGCCAGCAGCAAAAATCACGCAGAAACTGGAAACACCATATATTTT. Translated, it gives CASSKNHAETGNTIYF.